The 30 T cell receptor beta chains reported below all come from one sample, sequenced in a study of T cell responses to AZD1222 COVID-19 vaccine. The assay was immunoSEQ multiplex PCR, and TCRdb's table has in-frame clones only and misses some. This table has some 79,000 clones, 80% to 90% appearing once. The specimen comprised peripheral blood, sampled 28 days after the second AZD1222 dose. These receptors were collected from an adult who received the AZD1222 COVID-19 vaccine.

CDR3 sequence reads: CSVDDAGVGYSTDTQYF. CDR3 nucleotide sequence: TGCAGCGTTGACGACGCAGGTGTGGGTTATTCCACAGATACGCAGTATTTT. This chain links TRBV29-1 with TRBJ2-3; no clear D. Germline values: CDR1 SQVTM, CDR2 ANQGSEA. The CDR3 covers 17 residues. Trimming removed 3 bases from V and 2 bases from J, with 21 bases in between.

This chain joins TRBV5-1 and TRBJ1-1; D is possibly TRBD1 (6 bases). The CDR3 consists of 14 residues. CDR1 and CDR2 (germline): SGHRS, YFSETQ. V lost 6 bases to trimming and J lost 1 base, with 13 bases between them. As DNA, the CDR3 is TGCGCCAGCACGGTACAGGGTGCGAACACTGAAGCTTTCTTT. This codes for CASTVQGANTEAFF.

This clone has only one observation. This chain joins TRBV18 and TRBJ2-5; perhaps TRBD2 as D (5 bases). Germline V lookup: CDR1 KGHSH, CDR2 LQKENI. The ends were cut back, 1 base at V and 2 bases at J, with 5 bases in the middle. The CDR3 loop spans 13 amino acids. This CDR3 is CASSPRGQETQYF. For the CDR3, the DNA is TGTGCCAGCTCACCACGAGGGCAAGAGACCCAGTACTTC.

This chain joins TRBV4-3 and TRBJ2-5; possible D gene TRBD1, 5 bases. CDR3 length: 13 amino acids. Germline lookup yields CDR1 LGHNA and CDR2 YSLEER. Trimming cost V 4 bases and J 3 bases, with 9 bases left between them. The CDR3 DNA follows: TGCGCCAGCAGCCCCCAAGGGGAAGAGACCCAGTACTTC. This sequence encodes CASSPQGEETQYF.

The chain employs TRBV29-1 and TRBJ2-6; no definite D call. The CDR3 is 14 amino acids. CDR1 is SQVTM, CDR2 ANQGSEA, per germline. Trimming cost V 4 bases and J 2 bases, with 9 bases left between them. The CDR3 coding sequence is TGCAGCGTTGTAACGTTGGCTGGGGCCAACGTCCTGACTTTC. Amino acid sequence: CSVVTLAGANVLTF.

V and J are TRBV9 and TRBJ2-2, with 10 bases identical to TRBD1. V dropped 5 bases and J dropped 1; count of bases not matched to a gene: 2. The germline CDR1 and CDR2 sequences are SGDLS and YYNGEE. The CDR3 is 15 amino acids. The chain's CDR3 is CASRGTGENTGELFF. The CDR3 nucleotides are TGTGCCAGCAGGGGGACAGGGGAGAACACCGGGGAGCTGTTTTTT.

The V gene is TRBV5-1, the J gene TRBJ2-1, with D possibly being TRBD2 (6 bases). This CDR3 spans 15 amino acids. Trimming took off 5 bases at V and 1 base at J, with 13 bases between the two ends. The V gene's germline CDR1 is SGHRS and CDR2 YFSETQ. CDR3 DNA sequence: TGCGCCAGCAGGGAGGACTACCAATCCTACAATGAGCAGTTCTTC. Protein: CASREDYQSYNEQFF. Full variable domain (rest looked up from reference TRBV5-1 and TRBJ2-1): KAGVTQTPRYLIKTRGQQVTLSCSPISGHRSVSWYQQTPGQGLQFLFEYFSETQRNKGNFPGRFSGRQFSNSRSEMNVSTLELGDSALYLCASREDYQSYNEQFFGPGTRLTVL.

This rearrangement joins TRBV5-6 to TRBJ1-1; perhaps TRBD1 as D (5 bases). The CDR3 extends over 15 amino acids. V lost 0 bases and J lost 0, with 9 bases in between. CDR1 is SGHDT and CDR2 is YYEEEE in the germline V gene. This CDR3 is CASSLVGRLNTEAFF. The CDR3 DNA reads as TGTGCCAGCAGCTTGGTGGGACGGTTGAACACTGAAGCTTTCTTT.

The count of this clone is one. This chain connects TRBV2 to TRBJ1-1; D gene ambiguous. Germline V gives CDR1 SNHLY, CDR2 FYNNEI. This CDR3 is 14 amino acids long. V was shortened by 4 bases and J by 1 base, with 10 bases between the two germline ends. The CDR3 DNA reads TGTGCCAGCAGTGTTCTAAAAGGGAACACTGAAGCTTTCTTT. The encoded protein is CASSVLKGNTEAFF.

CDR3 nucleotides: TGTGCCAGCAGTTCCCCAGGGGTCGAGCAGTACTTC. Translation gives CASSSPGVEQYF. The V and J genes are TRBV6-2 or TRBV6-3 and TRBJ2-7; D might be TRBD1 (6 bases). Germline lookup yields CDR1 MNHEY and CDR2 SVGEGT. The CDR3 covers 12 residues. Trimming pared 4 bases from V and 6 bases from J, leaving 10 bases between.

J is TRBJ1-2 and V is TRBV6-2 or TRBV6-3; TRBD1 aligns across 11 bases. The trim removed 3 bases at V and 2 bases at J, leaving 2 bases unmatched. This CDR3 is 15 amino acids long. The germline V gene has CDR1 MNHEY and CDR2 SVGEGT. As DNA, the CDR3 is TGTGCCAGCAGTTATCGGACAGGGGGCAACTATGGCTACACCTTC. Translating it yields CASSYRTGGNYGYTF.

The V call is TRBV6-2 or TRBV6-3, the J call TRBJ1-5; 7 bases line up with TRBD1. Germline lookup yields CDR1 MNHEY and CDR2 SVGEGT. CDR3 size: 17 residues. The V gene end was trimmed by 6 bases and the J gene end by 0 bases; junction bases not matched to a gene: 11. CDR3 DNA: TGTGCCAGCAGCCGACATACAGGGGATTATAGCAATCAGCCCCAGCATTTT. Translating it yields CASSRHTGDYSNQPQHF.

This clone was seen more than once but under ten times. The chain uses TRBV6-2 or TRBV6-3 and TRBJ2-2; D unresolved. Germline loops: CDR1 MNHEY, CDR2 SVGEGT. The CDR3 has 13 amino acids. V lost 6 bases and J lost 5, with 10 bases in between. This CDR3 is CASSPVGTGELFF. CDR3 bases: TGTGCCAGCAGCCCCGTAGGGACCGGGGAGCTGTTTTTT.

The CDR3 region is CASSTSLAGGNNEQFF. CDR3 nucleotide sequence: TGCGCCAGCAGCACCTCACTAGCGGGGGGGAACAATGAGCAGTTCTTC. The chain joins TRBV5-1 to TRBJ2-1; 13 positions match TRBD2. The V and J ends lost 4 bases and 5 bases, in that order; junction bases with no gene match: 6. There are 16 residues in the CDR3. CDR1 and CDR2 (germline): SGHRS, YFSETQ.

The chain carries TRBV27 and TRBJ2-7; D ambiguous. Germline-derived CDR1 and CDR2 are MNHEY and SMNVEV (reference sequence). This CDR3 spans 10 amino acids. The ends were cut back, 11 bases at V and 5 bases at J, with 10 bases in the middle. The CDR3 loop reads CARTKDEQYF. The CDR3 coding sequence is TGTGCCCGCACCAAGGACGAGCAGTACTTC.

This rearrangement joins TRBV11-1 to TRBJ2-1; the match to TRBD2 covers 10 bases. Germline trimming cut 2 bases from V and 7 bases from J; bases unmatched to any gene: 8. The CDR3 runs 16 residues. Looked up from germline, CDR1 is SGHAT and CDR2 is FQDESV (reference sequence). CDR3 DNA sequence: TGTGCCAGCAGCTTACGCGGGACTAGCGTGCCTAATGAGCAGTTCTTC. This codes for CASSLRGTSVPNEQFF. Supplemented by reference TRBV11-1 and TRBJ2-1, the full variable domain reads EAEVAQSPRYKITEKSQAVAFWCDPISGHATLYWYRQILGQGPELLVQFQDESVVDDSQLPKDRFSAERLKGVDSTLKIQPAELGDSAMYLCASSLRGTSVPNEQFFGPGTRLTVL.

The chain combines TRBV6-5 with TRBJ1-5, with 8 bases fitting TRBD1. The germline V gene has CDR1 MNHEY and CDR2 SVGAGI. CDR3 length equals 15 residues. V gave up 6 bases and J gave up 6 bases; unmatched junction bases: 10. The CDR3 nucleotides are TGTGCCAGCAGGCTAACCCAGGGGGCCGTTCAGCCCCAGCATTTT. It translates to CASRLTQGAVQPQHF.

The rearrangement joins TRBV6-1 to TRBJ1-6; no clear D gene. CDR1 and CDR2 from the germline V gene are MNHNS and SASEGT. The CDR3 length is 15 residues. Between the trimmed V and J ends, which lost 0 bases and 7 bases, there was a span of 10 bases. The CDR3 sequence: CASSEAGLWNSPLHF. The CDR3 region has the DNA TGTGCCAGCAGTGAAGCTGGACTTTGGAATTCACCCCTCCACTTT.

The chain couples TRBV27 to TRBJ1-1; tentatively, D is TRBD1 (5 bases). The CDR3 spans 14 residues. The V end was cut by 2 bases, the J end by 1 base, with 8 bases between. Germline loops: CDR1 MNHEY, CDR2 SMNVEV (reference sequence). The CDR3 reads CASSLTGANTEAFF. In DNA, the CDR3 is TGTGCCAGCAGTTTAACAGGAGCGAACACTGAAGCTTTCTTT.

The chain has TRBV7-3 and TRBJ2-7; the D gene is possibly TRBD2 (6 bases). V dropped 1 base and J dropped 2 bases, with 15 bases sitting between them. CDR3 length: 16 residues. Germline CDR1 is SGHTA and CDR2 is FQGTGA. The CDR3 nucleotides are TGTGCCAGCAGCTTAATGGGCGGGATCCCAACCTACGAGCAGTACTTC. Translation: CASSLMGGIPTYEQYF.

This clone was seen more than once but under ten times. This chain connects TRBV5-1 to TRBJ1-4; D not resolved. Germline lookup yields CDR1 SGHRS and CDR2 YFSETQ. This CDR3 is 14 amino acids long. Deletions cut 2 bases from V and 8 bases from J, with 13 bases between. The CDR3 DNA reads TGCGCCAGCAGCTTTTTGGGAGGAGGAGAAAAACTGTTTTTT. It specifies CASSFLGGGEKLFF.

The CDR3 region is CASSSAGVSPDTQYF. DNA for the CDR3: TGTGCCAGCAGTTCGGCGGGAGTTTCTCCAGATACGCAGTATTTT. The rearrangement uses TRBV28 and TRBJ2-3; 7 bases fit TRBD2. Germline V gene data show CDR1 as MDHEN and CDR2 as SYDVKM. The CDR3 sequence is 15 residues long. The V and J ends lost 4 bases and 4 bases, in that order; junction bases with no gene match: 8.

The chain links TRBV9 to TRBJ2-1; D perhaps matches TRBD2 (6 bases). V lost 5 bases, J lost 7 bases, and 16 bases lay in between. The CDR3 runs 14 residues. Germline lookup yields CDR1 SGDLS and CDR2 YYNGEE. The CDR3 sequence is CASREGPTTNEQFF. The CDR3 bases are TGTGCCAGCAGGGAGGGGCCCACGACGAATGAGCAGTTCTTC.

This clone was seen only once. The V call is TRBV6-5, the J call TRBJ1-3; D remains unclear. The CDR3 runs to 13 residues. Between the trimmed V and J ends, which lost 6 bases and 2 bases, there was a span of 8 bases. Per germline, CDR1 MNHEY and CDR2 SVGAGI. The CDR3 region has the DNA TGTGCCAGCAGAACGGCACCTGGAAACACCATATATTTT. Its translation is CASRTAPGNTIYF.

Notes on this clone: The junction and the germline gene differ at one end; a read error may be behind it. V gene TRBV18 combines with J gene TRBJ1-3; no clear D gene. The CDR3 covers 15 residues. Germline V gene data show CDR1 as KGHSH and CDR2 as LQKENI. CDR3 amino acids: CASSPPGTSGNTTYF. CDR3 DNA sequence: TGTGCCAGCTCACCACCAGGTACCTCTGGAAACACCACATATTTT.

The DNA for the CDR3 is TGTGCCACTAGGGCGGGGGGCGCGGACATTCAGTACTTC. It translates to CATRAGGADIQYF. The chain recombines TRBV19 with TRBJ2-4; 8 bases fit TRBD2. CDR1 is LNHDA, CDR2 SQIVND, per germline (reference sequence). After removal of 10 bases from V and 8 bases from J, the junction contained 10 bases not matched to a gene. The CDR3 runs to 13 residues. Full variable domain (remainder filled in from reference TRBV19 and TRBJ2-4): DGGITQSPKYLFRKEGQNVTLSCEQNLNHDAMYWYRQDPGQGLRLIYYSQIVNDFQKGDIAEGYSVSREKKESFPLTVTSAQKNPTAFYLCATRAGGADIQYFGAGTRLSVL.

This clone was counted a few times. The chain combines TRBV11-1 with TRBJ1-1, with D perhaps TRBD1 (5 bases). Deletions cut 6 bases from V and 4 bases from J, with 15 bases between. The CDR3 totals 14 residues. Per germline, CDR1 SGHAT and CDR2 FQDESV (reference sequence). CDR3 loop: CASRVGVAGTEAFF. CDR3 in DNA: TGTGCCAGCAGAGTAGGGGTGGCGGGCACTGAAGCTTTCTTT. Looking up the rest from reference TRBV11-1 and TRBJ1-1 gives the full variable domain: EAEVAQSPRYKITEKSQAVAFWCDPISGHATLYWYRQILGQGPELLVQFQDESVVDDSQLPKDRFSAERLKGVDSTLKIQPAELGDSAMYLCASRVGVAGTEAFFGQGTRLTVV.

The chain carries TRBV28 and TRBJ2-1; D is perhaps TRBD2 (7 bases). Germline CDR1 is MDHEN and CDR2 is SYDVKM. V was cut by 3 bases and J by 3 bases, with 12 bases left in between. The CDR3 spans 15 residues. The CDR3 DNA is TGTGCCAGCAGTTTTTCGGGGGGCCTCTACAATGAGCAGTTCTTC. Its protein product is CASSFSGGLYNEQFF.

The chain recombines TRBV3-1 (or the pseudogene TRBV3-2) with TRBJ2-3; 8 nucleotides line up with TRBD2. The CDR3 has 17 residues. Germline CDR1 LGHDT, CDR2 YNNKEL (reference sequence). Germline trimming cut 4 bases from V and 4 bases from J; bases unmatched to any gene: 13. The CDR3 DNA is TGTGCCAGCAGCCTGGGAGTTGGGACTAGAAGCGCAGATACGCAGTATTTT. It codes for CASSLGVGTRSADTQYF.

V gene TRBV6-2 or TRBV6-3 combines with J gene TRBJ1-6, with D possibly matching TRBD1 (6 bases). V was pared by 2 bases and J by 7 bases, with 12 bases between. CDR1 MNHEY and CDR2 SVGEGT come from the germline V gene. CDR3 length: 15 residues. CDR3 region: CASSYRGARNSPLHF. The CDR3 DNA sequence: TGTGCCAGCAGTTACAGGGGGGCGCGGAATTCACCCCTCCACTTT.